Below, 5 T cell receptor beta chains from the same sample are listed, as sequenced in a study of T cells expressing NK-cell markers. TCRdb reprocessed the 5' RACE reads and keeps a single row for each CDR3 protein, giving no DNA. There are approximately 380,000 distinct CDR3 sequences in the sample, with roughly 5.2% held by the top ten. The sequenced material came from blood T cells: a sorted CD56 or NKG2C T cell subset, CD4+ or CD8+ T cells, or bulk PBMC T cells (not recorded which). The source is a man between 18 and 69 years old in good health.

This chain uses TRBV20-1 with TRBJ1-6. The CDR3 totals 12 residues. Germline V gene lookup returns CDR1 DFQATT and CDR2 SNEGSKA (reference sequence). CDR3 sequence reads: CSAKGNNSPLHF.

The chain's CDR3 is CASSEVPDDYNEQFF. J is TRBJ2-1 and V is TRBV2. Germline V gene lookup returns CDR1 SNHLY and CDR2 FYNNEI. The CDR3 covers 15 residues.

The rearrangement links TRBV7-8 to TRBJ1-6. CDR1 is SGHVS and CDR2 is FQNEAQ in the germline V gene. The CDR3 extends over 16 amino acids. The CDR3: CASSLASRSYNSPLHF.

The rearrangement uses TRBV20-1 and TRBJ2-1; TCRdb's D gene call, TRBD1, goes unchecked for lack of DNA. Per germline, CDR1 DFQATT and CDR2 SNEGSKA (reference sequence). The CDR3 totals 15 residues. The CDR3 sequence is CSASPGQVLLNEQFF.

The chain combines TRBV28 with TRBJ1-1. CDR1 is MDHEN and CDR2 is SYDVKM in the germline V gene. The CDR3 consists of 15 residues. The CDR3 loop is CASSLQGTKDTEAFF.